The 9 T cell receptor beta chains below come from one sample, sequenced in a study of shared clonotypes between healthy human individuals. TCRdb's copy holds only in-frame clones and misses some; the assay was immunoSEQ multiplex PCR. Altogether approximately 2.5 million clones are present, 93% being singletons, with the ten largest covering 0.36%. Input material: naive CD4+ T cells from PBMCs. The subset was: CD45RA+ positively selected. The receptors shown here come from a young man in good health. Some clones in this sample may be carry-over from other donors' samples.

The chain recombines TRBV7-9 with TRBJ2-1; 12 nucleotides match TRBD2. The CDR3 loop spans 17 amino acids. Trimming cost V 5 bases and J 0 bases; bases outside gene matches: 5. CDR1 and CDR2 from the germline V gene are SEHNR and FQNEAQ (reference sequence). This CDR3 reads CASSGILAGGSYNEQFF. CDR3 in DNA: TGTGCCAGCAGCGGAATACTAGCGGGAGGCTCCTACAATGAGCAGTTCTTC.

The V call is TRBV11-3, the J call TRBJ2-1; D is undetermined. The V end was cut by 5 bases, the J end by 4 bases, with 18 bases between. The CDR3 consists of 16 residues. In germline, CDR1 is SGHNT, CDR2 YENEEA. CDR3 nucleotides: TGTGCCAGCAGCCCCGGTCGTGTCTGGGGATACAATGAGCAGTTCTTC. It translates to CASSPGRVWGYNEQFF.

J is TRBJ2-3 and V is TRBV11-3; tentatively, D is TRBD1 (6 bases). With 6 bases removed from V and 8 bases from J, the gap between germline ends came to 12 bases. Per the germline V gene, CDR1 is SGHNT and CDR2 is YENEEA. CDR3 length equals 12 residues. The CDR3 reads CASSDVGGTQYF. In DNA form, the CDR3 reads TGTGCCAGCAGTGACGTAGGGGGTACGCAGTATTTT. Together with reference TRBV11-3 and TRBJ2-3, the CDR3 gives the full variable domain: EAGVVQSPRYKIIEKKQPVAFWCNPISGHNTLYWYLQNLGQGPELLIRYENEEAVDDSQLPKDRFSAERLKGVDSTLKIQPAELGDSAVYLCASSDVGGTQYFGPGTRLTVL.

This sequence joins TRBV19 and TRBJ1-5, with TRBD1 matching 9 bases. The CDR3 sequence is 15 residues long. Germline CDR1 LNHDA, CDR2 SQIVND (reference sequence). The trim removed 3 bases at V and 7 bases at J, leaving 7 bases unmatched. CDR3 DNA sequence: TGTGCCAGTAGTATGGGCAGGACAGGGGAACAGCCCCAGCATTTT. Its translation: CASSMGRTGEQPQHF. The full variable domain, in which reference TRBV19 and TRBJ1-5 provide the parts outside the CDR3, is DGGITQSPKYLFRKEGQNVTLSCEQNLNHDAMYWYRQDPGQGLRLIYYSQIVNDFQKGDIAEGYSVSREKKESFPLTVTSAQKNPTAFYLCASSMGRTGEQPQHFGDGTRLSIL.

The chain recombines TRBV7-2 with TRBJ2-3; TRBD1 might be the D (6 bases). The CDR3 contains 13 residues. Germline CDR1 is SGHTA and CDR2 is FQGNSA. V lost 6 bases, J lost 6 bases, and 13 bases lay in between. The CDR3 protein is CASRGQRADTQYF. The CDR3 nucleotides are TGTGCCAGCAGGGGACAAAGAGCCGATACGCAGTATTTT.

A note on this clone: At the DNA level, this CDR3 is encoded by other sequences in the same sample as well. V and J are TRBV5-1 and TRBJ2-7; D gene unclear. The CDR3 is 14 residues long. Germline loops: CDR1 SGHRS, CDR2 YFSETQ. V was trimmed by 3 bases and J by 2 bases, leaving 12 bases between them. The CDR3 region is CASSWTGSTYEQYF. The CDR3 coding sequence is TGCGCCAGCAGCTGGACGGGCTCAACCTACGAGCAGTACTTC. Variable domain in full (rest from reference TRBV5-1 and TRBJ2-7): KAGVTQTPRYLIKTRGQQVTLSCSPISGHRSVSWYQQTPGQGLQFLFEYFSETQRNKGNFPGRFSGRQFSNSRSEMNVSTLELGDSALYLCASSWTGSTYEQYFGPGTRLTVT.

This CDR3 reads CASSRRLETQYF. The CDR3 DNA reads as TGTGCCAGCAGCCGGCGGCTGGAGACCCAGTACTTC. V and J are TRBV14 and TRBJ2-5; D uncertain. V gave up 4 bases and J gave up 5 bases, with 8 bases separating them. Germline values: CDR1 SGHDN, CDR2 FVKESK. This CDR3 is 12 amino acids long.

The chain has TRBV28 and TRBJ2-3, with 11 positions matching TRBD2. After removal of 5 bases from V and 0 bases from J, the junction contained 13 bases not matched to a gene. CDR3 length: 19 residues. Germline V gene data show CDR1 as MDHEN and CDR2 as SYDVKM. The CDR3 reads CASSTLAGGKPTSTDTQYF. For the CDR3, the DNA is TGTGCCAGCAGTACCCTAGCGGGAGGAAAACCGACTAGCACAGATACGCAGTATTTT.

The rearrangement joins TRBV27 to TRBJ2-7; TRBD2 matches 7 bases. The germline V gene has CDR1 MNHEY and CDR2 SMNVEV (reference sequence). This CDR3 spans 14 amino acids. V lost 6 bases to trimming and J lost 2 bases; unmatched junction nucleotides: 7. CDR3 DNA: TGTGCCAGCAGGGCTAGCGGAGGCCCCTACGAGCAGTACTTC. Encoded protein: CASRASGGPYEQYF.